This is a list of T cell receptor beta chains from one sample in a study of blood T cell repertoires in COVID-19. Only in-frame clones appear in the TCRdb table, and some are missing; sequencing was by immunoSEQ multiplex PCR. This repertoire shows about 42,000 clones, about 82% found once; its top ten account for 5% to 6.5%. The sequencing input was peripheral blood. These receptors came from a man in his fifties with active COVID-19. Both conserved end residues are part of each CDR3. The D gene is left open where the match is weak.

V: TRBV11-3; D: .; length: 14; J: TRBJ2-3; CDR3: CASSLTSNTDTQYF; DNA: TGTGCCAGCAGCTTAACTTCTAACACAGATACGCAGTATTTT
V: TRBV27; D: .; length: 14; J: TRBJ1-1; CDR3: CATRRGGGGTEAFF; DNA: TGTGCCACCCGGCGGGGGGGCGGGGGGACTGAAGCTTTCTTT
V: TRBV7-8; D: .; length: 17; J: TRBJ2-7; CDR3: CASSLAAHGNEGYEQYF; DNA: TGTGCCAGCAGCTTAGCAGCCCACGGCAACGAGGGCTACGAGCAGTACTTC
V: TRBV29-1; D: TRBD1; length: 15; J: TRBJ1-2; CDR3: CSVDDVTGVRYGYTF; DNA: TGCAGCGTTGACGACGTTACAGGGGTTCGTTATGGCTACACCTTC
V: TRBV7-2; D: .; length: 12; J: TRBJ2-7; CDR3: CASSGAPYEQYF; DNA: TGTGCCAGCAGCGGGGCCCCCTACGAGCAGTACTTC
V: TRBV10-3; D: TRBD2; length: 17; J: TRBJ2-6; CDR3: CATGGTSGSPGANVLTF; DNA: TGTGCCACAGGCGGGACTAGCGGATCCCCCGGGGCCAACGTCCTGACTTTC
V: TRBV7-9; D: .; length: 12; J: TRBJ1-4; CDR3: CASSYRDEKLFF; DNA: TGTGCCAGCAGCTACAGGGATGAAAAACTGTTTTTT
V: TRBV18; D: .; length: 15; J: TRBJ1-3; CDR3: CASSNREAAGNTIYF; DNA: TGTGCCAGCTCAAACAGGGAAGCAGCTGGAAACACCATATATTTT
V: TRBV20-1; D: TRBD2; length: 15; J: TRBJ2-4; CDR3: CSASDREGPGDIQYF; DNA: TGCAGTGCTAGTGATCGGGAGGGCCCGGGTGACATTCAGTACTTC
V: TRBV5-4; D: .; length: 16; J: TRBJ2-2; CDR3: CASSLVQGVKTGELFF; DNA: TGTGCCAGCAGCTTGGTGCAGGGCGTTAAGACCGGGGAGCTGTTTTTT
V: TRBV19; D: .; length: 14; J: TRBJ2-1; CDR3: CASSPRLRYNEQFF; DNA: TGTGCCAGTAGTCCCCGACTCCGCTACAATGAGCAGTTCTTC